The 29 T cell receptor beta chains listed next were all sequenced from one sample in a study of tumor-infiltrating lymphocytes in glioblastoma multiforme. Multiple V-beta primers and a C-beta primer amplified TCRB from RNA. TCRdb re-analysed the multiplex PCR reads in MiXCR, keeping a single row per CDR3 protein. Of about 10,000 distinct CDR3 sequences detected, 65% to 75% appear once; the ten largest clones hold roughly 40%. The specimen sequenced was brain tumor tissue. The receptors shown here come from a male donor with glioblastoma.

This chain connects TRBV29-1 to TRBJ2-3; TRBD1 might be the D (5 bases). V shed 3 bases and J shed 4 bases, with 14 bases lying between them. CDR3 length: 14 residues. Germline assignment: CDR1 SQVTM and CDR2 ANQGSEA. The CDR3 DNA sequence: TGCAGCGTTGAGGCAGGGTCAGGTCCAGATACGCAGTATTTT. Translation gives CSVEAGSGPDTQYF.

This sequence joins TRBV11-3 and TRBJ2-1; D may be TRBD2 (6 bases). The CDR3 consists of 15 residues. The V end lost 4 bases, the J end lost 0 bases, and 10 bases lay between the germline ends. Germline V CDR1 and CDR2: SGHNT, YENEEA. CDR3 sequence (DNA): TGTGCCAGCAGCTGGGGACTTGACTCCTACAATGAGCAGTTCTTC. Residues: CASSWGLDSYNEQFF. Full variable domain (rest looked up from reference TRBV11-3 and TRBJ2-1): EAGVVQSPRYKIIEKKQPVAFWCNPISGHNTLYWYLQNLGQGPELLIRYENEEAVDDSQLPKDRFSAERLKGVDSTLKIQPAELGDSAVYLCASSWGLDSYNEQFFGPGTRLTVL.

This clonotype was seen more than once but under ten times. The chain is built from TRBV5-1 and TRBJ2-2, with a weak D call TRBD2 (5 bases). The germline gives CDR1 SGHRS, CDR2 YFSETQ. V lost 1 base and J lost 0, with 7 bases in between. The CDR3 extends over 15 amino acids. CDR3 protein: CASSLRTSNTGELFF. CDR3 in DNA: TGCGCCAGCAGCTTGAGGACTTCGAACACCGGGGAGCTGTTTTTT.

With respect to this clonotype: The germline gene is not matched at one end of the junction; a read error may be the cause. This chain joins TRBV5-6 and TRBJ2-1, with 7 bases matching TRBD2. Germline V gene lookup returns CDR1 SGHDT and CDR2 YYEEEE. This CDR3 has 15 amino acids. CDR3 nucleotide sequence: TGTGCTAGCATCCGAAGCGGGACGGCTTGCAATGAGCAGTTCTTC. It encodes CASIRSGTACNEQFF.

The rearrangement links TRBV11-2 to TRBJ2-2; possible D gene TRBD2, 7 bases. This CDR3 is 14 amino acids long. Between the trimmed V and J ends, which lost 0 bases and 17 bases, there was a span of 19 bases. Germline lookup yields CDR1 SGHAT and CDR2 FQNNGV. DNA of the CDR3: TGTGCCAGCAGCTTAGATCTAGATCCCGGGGGGCTATTTTTT. Translating it yields CASSLDLDPGGLFF.

On this clonotype: This likely comes from a read error, as the CDR3 has no conserved phenylalanine or tryptophan at its end. This chain joins TRBV7-9 and TRBJ2-1; 12 bases fit TRBD2. Unmatched junction bases numbered 15, after V lost 9 bases and J lost 0 bases. This CDR3 has 19 residues. From germline, CDR1 is SEHNR and CDR2 FQNEAQ (reference sequence). The CDR3 here is CASRQTSGRNISSYNEQFL. In nucleotides, the CDR3 is TGTGCCAGTAGACAAACTAGCGGGAGGAATATTAGCTCCTACAATGAGCAGTTCCTC.

Note on this clonotype: At one of its ends the junction is not consistent with the germline gene, which may arise from a read error. The V and J genes are TRBV6-1 and TRBJ2-3; 10 bases match TRBD2. This CDR3 is 16 amino acids long. Germline CDR1 reads MNHNS; CDR2 reads SASEGT. The CDR3: CASSVGAGGITDTQYF. The CDR3 nucleotides are TGTGCCAGCAGTGTAGGAGCGGGAGGGATCACAGATACGCAGTATTTC.

Details on this clonotype: One end of the junction varies from germline; a read error may be responsible. The chain links TRBV11-2 to TRBJ1-1; no clear D. The germline V gene encodes CDR1 SGHAT and CDR2 FQNNGV. CDR3 length: 13 residues. Written as DNA, the CDR3 is TGTGCCAGCAGCGCCTATGAGTTCACTGTAGCTTTCTTT. Translation gives CASSAYEFTVAFF.

Of note for this clonotype: Sequence at one end of the junction differs from germline and may be a read error. V and J are TRBV20-1 and TRBJ1-2; D gene ambiguous. The CDR3 runs 12 residues. CDR1 is DFQATT, CDR2 SNEGSKA, per germline (reference sequence). For the CDR3, the DNA is TGCTGTGCTAGGGAAGAATTCGAAGGCTACACCTTC. This translates into CCAREEFEGYTF.

This chain connects TRBV20-1 to TRBJ2-4; 10 nucleotides line up with TRBD1. This CDR3 spans 19 amino acids. CDR1 and CDR2 from the germline V gene are DFQATT and SNEGSKA (reference sequence). V lost 0 bases and J lost 7; bases outside the gene matches: 18. The CDR3 is CSARDPDRGIQNAKNIQYF. The CDR3, as DNA: TGCAGTGCTAGAGACCCGGACAGGGGGATTCAGAATGCTAAGAACATTCAGTACTTC.

This rearrangement joins TRBV6-2 or TRBV6-3 to TRBJ1-5, with D tentatively TRBD1 (6 bases). Looked up from germline, CDR1 is MNHEY and CDR2 is SVGEGT. This CDR3 is 14 amino acids long. Between the trimmed V and J ends, which lost 7 bases and 8 bases, there was a span of 18 bases. In DNA, the CDR3 is TGTGCCAGCAACAGAAACAGGGAACGTGAGCCCCAGCATTTT. It is translated as CASNRNREREPQHF.

This clonotype was seen a few times. This chain links TRBV29-1 with TRBJ1-2; 7 bases agree with TRBD1. This CDR3 is built from 15 residues. Germline lookup yields CDR1 SQVTM and CDR2 ANQGSEA. The ends lost 6 bases at V and 2 bases at J; junction bases unmatched: 12. The CDR3 DNA follows: TGCAGCGTCGTAACATCCGGGACAGAAAACTATGGCTACACCTTC. Translation: CSVVTSGTENYGYTF.

In DNA, the CDR3 is TGCAGTGCTAATCCGGGACACACAAATAGCAATCCCCAGCATTTT. Translation gives CSANPGHTNSNPQHF. The rearrangement uses TRBV20-1 and TRBJ1-5; D is possibly TRBD1 (6 bases). This CDR3 has 15 amino acids. Deletions cut 4 bases from V and 10 bases from J, with 23 bases between. Germline V gene lookup returns CDR1 DFQATT and CDR2 SNEGSKA (reference sequence).

The chain employs TRBV11-3 and TRBJ1-6; D gene ambiguous. V was trimmed by 1 base and J by 10 bases, leaving 8 bases between them. This CDR3 has 13 residues. CDR1 is SGHNT and CDR2 is YENEEA in the germline V gene. CDR3 DNA sequence: TGTGCCAGCAGCTTAGCGATTGAATCACCCCTCCACTTT. Its translation is CASSLAIESPLHF.

Turning to this clonotype: The CDR3 ends on some other residue instead of the conserved phenylalanine or tryptophan, so this is likely a read error. The V call is TRBV11-2, the J call TRBJ2-1; 7 bases line up with TRBD1. Trimming at V came to 3 bases and at J to 6 bases, leaving 14 bases not matched to a gene. Germline lookup yields CDR1 SGHAT and CDR2 FQNNGV. The CDR3 length is 17 residues. The CDR3 spells CASSLAIRGPSRNEQFS. CDR3 coding DNA: TGTGCCAGCAGCTTGGCAATAAGGGGGCCTTCGCGCAATGAGCAGTTCTCC.

The chain employs TRBV4-2 and TRBJ2-3; D gene ambiguous. The CDR3 loop spans 12 amino acids. CDR1 is LGHNA and CDR2 is YNFKEQ in the germline V gene. Trimming left V 2 bases short and J 5 bases short, with 5 bases between. The DNA of the CDR3 is TGTGCCAGCAGCCAATCCGGAGATACGCAGTATTTT. Translation: CASSQSGDTQYF.

This sequence joins TRBV29-1 and TRBJ1-1; 8 bases are shared with TRBD1. CDR1 SQVTM and CDR2 ANQGSEA come from the germline V gene. The CDR3 length is 13 residues. The chain's CDR3 is CSALGQGNTEAFF. The CDR3 DNA follows: TGCAGTGCCCTTGGACAGGGCAACACTGAAGCTTTCTTT.

This clonotype was counted between two and nine times. V gene TRBV11-2 combines with J gene TRBJ1-3; D not resolved. V lost 1 base and J lost 0, with 10 bases in between. The CDR3 contains 16 residues. Looked up from germline, CDR1 is SGHAT and CDR2 is FQNNGV. This CDR3 is CASSLVGSYSGNTIYF. The CDR3 DNA sequence: TGTGCCAGCAGCTTAGTAGGCTCCTACTCTGGAAACACCATATATTTT.

A remark on this clonotype: One end of the junction is discordant with germline, which a read error may explain. This chain uses TRBV10-2 with TRBJ1-3, with D uncertain. The CDR3 has 14 amino acids. The V gene's germline CDR1 is WSHSY and CDR2 SAAADI. The CDR3, as DNA: TGCGCCAGCAGTTTTGGTGCCGCTGGACACACCATATATTTT. It specifies CASSFGAAGHTIYF.

The V gene is TRBV11-2, the J gene TRBJ2-1, with 8 bases matching TRBD2. This CDR3 contains 15 residues. The junction had 2 bases not matched to a gene; V was cut back by 1 base and J by 3 bases. CDR1 is SGHAT, CDR2 FQNNGV, per germline. The CDR3 here is CASSLGLAYYNEQFF. Written as DNA, the CDR3 is TGTGCCAGCAGCTTAGGACTAGCGTACTACAATGAGCAGTTCTTC. Using reference TRBV11-2 and TRBJ2-1 for the parts outside the CDR3, the full variable domain is EAGVAQSPRYKIIEKRQSVAFWCNPISGHATLYWYQQILGQGPKLLIQFQNNGVVDDSQLPKDRFSAERLKGVDSTLKIQPAKLEDSAVYLCASSLGLAYYNEQFFGPGTRLTVL.

This clonotype was seen ten or more times. V is TRBV7-8 and J is TRBJ1-1, with 7 positions matching TRBD1. Per germline, CDR1 SGHVS and CDR2 FQNEAQ. V shed 0 bases and J 7 bases; nucleotides not matched to a gene: 8. This CDR3 has 15 amino acids. The CDR3 here is CASSLAWGGQREAFF. The CDR3 coding sequence is TGTGCCAGCAGCTTAGCTTGGGGGGGACAGCGTGAAGCTTTCTTT.

On this clonotype itself: The junction shows a germline mismatch at one end, possibly a read error. The chain uses TRBV11-2 and TRBJ2-1; 7 bases map to TRBD1. This CDR3 spans 17 amino acids. Germline CDR1 reads SGHAT; CDR2 reads FQNNGV. The CDR3 here is CVSSLAVRGPSRNEQFF. Here the CDR3 DNA reads TGTGTCAGCAGCTTAGCAGTGAGGGGGCCATCGCGCAATGAGCAGTTCTTC.

With regard to this clonotype: At one end, the junction sequence differs from germline, possibly due to a read error. The rearrangement uses TRBV29-1 and TRBJ2-7; weak D call: TRBD1 (5 bases). Germline V gene lookup returns CDR1 SQVTM and CDR2 ANQGSEA. CDR3 length: 14 residues. CDR3 residues: CSVNGANGFYKQYF. CDR3 nucleotide sequence: TGCAGCGTGAATGGGGCTAACGGATTCTACAAGCAGTATTTC.

Points on this clonotype: Compared with germline, one end of the junction differs, possibly owing to a read error. The gene calls are TRBV29-1 and TRBJ2-5; D remains unclear. Germline CDR1 and CDR2: SQVTM and ANQGSEA. The CDR3 has 12 amino acids. The CDR3 bases are TGCAGCGTTGAAGAGTTCCAAGAGACCGAGTACTTC. Amino acids: CSVEEFQETEYF. The whole variable domain, filled in from reference TRBV29-1 and TRBJ2-5, reads SAVISQKPSRDICQRGTSLTIQCQVDSQVTMMFWYRQQPGQSLTLIATANQGSEATYESGFVIDKFPISRPNLTFSTLTVSNMSPEDSSIYLCSVEEFQETEYFGPGTRLLVL.

This chain links TRBV11-2 with TRBJ2-7; TRBD1 matches at 7 bases. CDR3 length: 15 amino acids. CDR1 is SGHAT and CDR2 is FQNNGV in the germline V gene. Losses at the gene ends were 4 bases for V and 1 base for J; bases not matched to a gene: 7. The CDR3 reads CASSYRDSLSYEQYF. The CDR3 nucleotides read TGTGCCAGCAGCTACCGGGACAGCTTATCCTACGAGCAGTACTTC. Filled out from reference TRBV11-2 and TRBJ2-7, the complete variable domain reads EAGVAQSPRYKIIEKRQSVAFWCNPISGHATLYWYQQILGQGPKLLIQFQNNGVVDDSQLPKDRFSAERLKGVDSTLKIQPAKLEDSAVYLCASSYRDSLSYEQYFGPGTRLTVT.

This clonotype has ten or more counts. The rearrangement links TRBV7-9 to TRBJ2-5; 7 bases line up with TRBD1. Trimming cost V 5 bases and J 4 bases; bases outside gene matches: 10. The CDR3 is 15 residues long. CDR1 is SEHNR, CDR2 FQNEAQ, per germline (reference sequence). The CDR3 DNA sequence: TGTGCCAGCAGCGGATCGACAGGGTTGGGAGAGACCCAGTACTTC. Translating it yields CASSGSTGLGETQYF.

This clonotype has only one observation. This could be a read error, since a much larger clone is one nucleotide away. This rearrangement joins TRBV6-1 to TRBJ2-1, with D uncertain. Germline values: CDR1 MNHNS, CDR2 SASEGT. This CDR3 has 15 amino acids. V dropped 0 bases and J dropped 3 bases, with 9 bases sitting between them. The CDR3 region has the DNA TGTGCCAGCAGTGAAGCGGGATTGGGCTACAATGAGCAGTTCTTC. It encodes CASSEAGLGYNEQFF.

The CDR3 region is CASSLGGTEGEKLFF. DNA of the CDR3: TGTGCCAGCAGCTTAGGAGGGACAGAGGGTGAAAAACTGTTTTTT. J is TRBJ1-4 and V is TRBV11-2, with 7 bases aligning to TRBD1. The germline V gene has CDR1 SGHAT and CDR2 FQNNGV. This CDR3 is 15 amino acids long. Germline trimming cut 1 base from V and 7 bases from J; bases unmatched to any gene: 6.

The chain employs TRBV13 and TRBJ2-7, with 8 nucleotides matching TRBD2. V lost 2 bases and J lost 2; bases outside the gene matches: 5. Looked up from germline, CDR1 is PRHDT and CDR2 is FYEKMQ (reference sequence). The CDR3 loop spans 15 amino acids. The CDR3 protein is CASSLRLAGPYEQYF. CDR3 nucleotide sequence: TGTGCCAGCAGCTTAAGGTTAGCGGGACCCTACGAGCAGTACTTC.